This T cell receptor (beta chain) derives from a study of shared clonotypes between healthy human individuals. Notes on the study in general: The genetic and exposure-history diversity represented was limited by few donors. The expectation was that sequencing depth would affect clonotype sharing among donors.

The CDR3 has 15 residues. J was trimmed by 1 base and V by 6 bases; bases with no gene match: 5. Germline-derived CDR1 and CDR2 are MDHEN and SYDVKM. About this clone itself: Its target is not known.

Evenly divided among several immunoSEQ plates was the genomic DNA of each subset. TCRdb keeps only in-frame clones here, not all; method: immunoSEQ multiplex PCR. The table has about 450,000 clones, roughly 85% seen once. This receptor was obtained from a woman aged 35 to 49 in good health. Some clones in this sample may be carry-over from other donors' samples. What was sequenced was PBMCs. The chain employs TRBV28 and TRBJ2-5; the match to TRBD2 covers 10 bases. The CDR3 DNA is TGTGCCAGCAGCCCAATAGCGGGAGGCCAAGAGACCCAGTACTTC. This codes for CASSPIAGGQETQYF.